This T cell receptor beta chain was captured in a study of T-cell reconstitution after alpha-beta-depleted transplantation in children. The CDR3 extends over 15 amino acids. Comment on this clonotype: A read error may account for a junction end that differs from germline.

Preparation of the TCRbeta library was carried out with unique molecular identifiers. MiXCR was run by TCRdb on the PCR reads, yielding one entry per CDR3 protein. The sample records hundreds of thousands of distinct CDR3 sequences, roughly 17% being singletons. This clonotype was obtained from a human donor who donated a stem cell graft to a child with acute myeloid leukemia. The sample here was PBMCs from the stem cell graft donor, taken from the stem cell graft. This chain joins TRBV12-3 or TRBV12-4 and TRBJ1-4; 7 bases line up with TRBD1. The CDR3 is CASSFGQGVSEKPFF. For the CDR3, the DNA is TGTGCCAGCAGTTTCGGGCAGGGGGTTAGTGAAAAACCGTTTTTT.